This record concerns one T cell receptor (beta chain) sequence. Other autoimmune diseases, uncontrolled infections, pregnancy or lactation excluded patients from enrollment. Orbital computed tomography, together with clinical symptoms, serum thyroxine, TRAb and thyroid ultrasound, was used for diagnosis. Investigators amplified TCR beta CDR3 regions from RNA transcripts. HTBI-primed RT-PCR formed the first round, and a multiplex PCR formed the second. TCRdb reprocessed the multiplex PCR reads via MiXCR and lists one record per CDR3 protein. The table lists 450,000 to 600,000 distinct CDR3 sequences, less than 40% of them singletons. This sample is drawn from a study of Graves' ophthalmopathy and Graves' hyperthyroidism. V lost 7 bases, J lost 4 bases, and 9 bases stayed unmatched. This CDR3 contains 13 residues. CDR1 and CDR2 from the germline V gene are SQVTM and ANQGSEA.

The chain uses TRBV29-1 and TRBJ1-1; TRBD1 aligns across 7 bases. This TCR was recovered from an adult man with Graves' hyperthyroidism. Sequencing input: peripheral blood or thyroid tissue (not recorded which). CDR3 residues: CSAPGRGLTEAFF. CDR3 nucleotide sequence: TGCAGCGCCCCCGGGAGGGGGCTCACTGAAGCTTTCTTT.